This TCR beta chain was sequenced in a study of beta chain features in type 1 diabetes (dated by TCRdb to 2016 to 2019). Background on the whole study: Mean age, gender distribution, total cell number and subset yield were not different between patients and healthy donors. A total of roughly 98,000,000 sorted cells were examined across all samples, and a strong correlation was observed between cell number per subset and RNA yield. The study compared TCRB repertoires of sorted circulating CD4+ T cell subsets between recently diagnosed type 1 diabetes patients and matched healthy donors. Naive and central memory subsets were obtained from all 30 or so donors, but regulatory and stem cell-like memory subsets were isolated from only 8 patients and roughly eight healthy donors.

Reading the germline V gene gives CDR1 MDHEN and CDR2 SYDVKM. Trimming takes 5 bases off V and 5 bases off J; junction bases not matched to a gene: 8. Reading from cysteine to phenylalanine, the CDR3 counts 15 amino acids. Only CDR3 DNA is held: 45 bases, read in frame from base 1. About this clone: Its recognized antigen is unknown. Qualities for individual bases were not recorded, and no much larger clone is one base off.

Findings and caveats that apply to the study as a whole: In all four CD4+ subsets, TCRB CDR3 length was moderately but significantly shorter in type 1 diabetes patients. Shorter templates might be favored by PCR, yet because patient and control samples were amplified and corrected together, any such skew would affect both groups equally. Because cDNA rather than genomic DNA was sequenced, highly expressing activated cells could have been over-represented, although no difference in activation and CD3 levels was found between groups. HLA sub-analyses involved small numbers of individuals, so any influence of HLA type on TCRB rearrangement remained unresolved. Naive, central memory and regulatory TCRB repertoires appeared to be more similar among patients than among healthy donors. At VDJ recombination sites, patients with type 1 diabetes made fewer insertions and deleted more nucleotides, a pattern implying thymic rearrangement abnormalities.

The entire amount of isolated RNA was reverse transcribed using the High Capacity cDNA Reverse Transcription Kit, so the sequenced TCRB transcripts were expressed ones. Naive, central memory and regulatory T cell samples underwent deep immunoSEQ sequencing, averaging around 4 million total reads per sample. Sorted cells were lysed in RLT buffer and RNA was extracted with DNase-treated RNeasy Micro or Mini kits, depending on cell number. To prevent cross-contamination, each cell subset was processed individually, whereas patient and healthy donor samples were processed jointly. The immunoSEQ multiplex PCR was used to amplify TCRB sequences from cDNA, generating 87-bp fragments that spanned the CDR3 region. Sequencing of the amplicons was done on the Illumina HiSeq platform. The original methods were these. PCR bias was corrected computationally using synthetic template baselines, and reads within Hamming distance 2 were collapsed, with unmergeable singletons discarded. By aligning reads against IMGT, V, D and J genes, CDR3 length, and insertions or deletions at six rearrangement sites were assigned. Within each subset, clonotype counts were normalized to sorted cell number, after which true diversity and Gini coefficients were computed with the tcR R package. Repertoire sharing was quantified using the overlap coefficient calculated on TCRB nucleotide sequences. TCRdb limited this immuneACCESS table to in-frame rearrangements with V and J called. A share of clones is missing; checked studies link under half to unresolved V genes, and the rest is unexplained. The D gene and trimming were derived from the DNA, and the V and J assignments and clone size from that table. The sample table lists 150,000 to 180,000 clones, more than 9.5% of them with a count of one. The top ten clones comprise under 2.5% of the sample.

From each donor, a single peripheral blood sample of 90 to 150 mL on average was drawn into heparinised tubes. Naive, central memory, regulatory and stem cell-like memory CD4+ T cells were sorted on a BD FACSAria II using a panel including CD45RO, CCR7, CD25, CD127, CD95 and CD27. Every sorted population had a purity above 95%. Right away, PBMCs were isolated by Lymphoprep density gradient centrifugation and were stained directly, with no culture step. To minimize batch effects, samples were stained and sorted in pairs, one healthy donor with one patient per experiment. This chain joins TRBV28 to TRBJ2-3, with 9 bases in between that match TRBD2. The sequenced sample consisted of central memory CD4+ T cells from blood. This receptor was identified in a man aged 18 to 29 in good health. The CDR3 region has the sequence CASSVLAGGLDTQYF. In nucleotide form, the sequence is TGTGCCAGCAGTGTACTTGCGGGGGGGTTAGATACGCAGTATTTT.